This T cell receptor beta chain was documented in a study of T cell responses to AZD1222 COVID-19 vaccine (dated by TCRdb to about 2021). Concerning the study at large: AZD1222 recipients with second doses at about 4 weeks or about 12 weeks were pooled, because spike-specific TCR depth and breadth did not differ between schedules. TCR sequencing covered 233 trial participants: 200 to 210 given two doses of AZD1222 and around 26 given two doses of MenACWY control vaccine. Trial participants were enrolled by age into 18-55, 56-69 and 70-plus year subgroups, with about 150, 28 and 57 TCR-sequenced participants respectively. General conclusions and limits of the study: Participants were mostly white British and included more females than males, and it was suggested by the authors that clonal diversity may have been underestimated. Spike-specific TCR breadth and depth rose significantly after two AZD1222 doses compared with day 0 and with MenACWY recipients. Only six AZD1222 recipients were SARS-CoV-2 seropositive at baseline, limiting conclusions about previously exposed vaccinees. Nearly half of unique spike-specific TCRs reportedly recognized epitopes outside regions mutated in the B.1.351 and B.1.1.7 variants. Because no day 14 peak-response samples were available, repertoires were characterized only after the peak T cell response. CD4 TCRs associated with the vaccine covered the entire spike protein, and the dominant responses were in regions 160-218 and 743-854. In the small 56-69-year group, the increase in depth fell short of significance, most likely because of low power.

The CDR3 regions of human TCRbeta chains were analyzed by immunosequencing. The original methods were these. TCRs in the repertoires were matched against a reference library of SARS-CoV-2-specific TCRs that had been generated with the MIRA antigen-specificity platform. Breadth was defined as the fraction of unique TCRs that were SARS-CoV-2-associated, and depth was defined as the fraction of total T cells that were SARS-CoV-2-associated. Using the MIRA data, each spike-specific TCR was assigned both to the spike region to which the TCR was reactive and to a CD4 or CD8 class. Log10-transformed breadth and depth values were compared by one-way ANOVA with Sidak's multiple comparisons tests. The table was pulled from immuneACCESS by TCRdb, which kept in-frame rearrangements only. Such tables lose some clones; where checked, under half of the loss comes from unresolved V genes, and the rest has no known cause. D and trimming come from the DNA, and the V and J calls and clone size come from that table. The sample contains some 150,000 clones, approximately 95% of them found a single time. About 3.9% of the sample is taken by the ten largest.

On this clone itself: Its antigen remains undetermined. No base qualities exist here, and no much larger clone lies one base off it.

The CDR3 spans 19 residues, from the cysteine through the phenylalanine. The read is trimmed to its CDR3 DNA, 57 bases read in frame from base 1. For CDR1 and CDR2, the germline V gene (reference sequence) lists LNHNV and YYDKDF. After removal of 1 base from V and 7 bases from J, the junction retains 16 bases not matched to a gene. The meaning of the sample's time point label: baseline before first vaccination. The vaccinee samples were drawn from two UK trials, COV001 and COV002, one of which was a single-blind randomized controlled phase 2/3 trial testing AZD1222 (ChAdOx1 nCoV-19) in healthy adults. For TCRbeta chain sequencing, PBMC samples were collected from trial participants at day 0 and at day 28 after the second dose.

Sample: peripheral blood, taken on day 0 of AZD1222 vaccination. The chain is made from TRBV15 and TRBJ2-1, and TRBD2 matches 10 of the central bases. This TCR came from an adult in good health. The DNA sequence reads TGTGCCACCAGCAGAGCCCGGCTAGCGGGAGATGGACGGAGGAATGAGCAGTTCTTC. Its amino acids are CATSRARLAGDGRRNEQFF.